Each of the 29 T cell receptor beta chains below was sequenced from the same sample in a study of neoadjuvant anti-PD-1 for oral cavity cancer (dated by TCRdb to the early 2020s). Library preparation used the immunoSEQ multiplex PCR assay. TCRdb holds this immuneACCESS table with in-frame rearrangements only. Some clones are missing; in checked studies, unresolved V genes explain under half, and the rest has no known cause. In all, the sample holds fewer than 90,000 clones, and less than 85% of those were seen once. About 3.4% of the sample is taken by the ten largest. The time point label of this sample denotes: before neoadjuvant nivolumab. Sequencing was performed on PBMCs, taken before nivolumab (anti-PD-1) treatment. The source is a person aged 35 to 85 with oral cavity squamous cell carcinoma.

This rearrangement joins TRBV6-6 to TRBJ1-4; no reliable D call. The germline CDR1 and CDR2 sequences are MNHNY and SVGAGI (reference sequence). V was trimmed by 6 bases and J by 3 bases, leaving 5 bases between them. The length of the CDR3 is 12 residues. CDR3 DNA sequence: TGTGCCAGCAGACAGTCTAATGAAAAACTGTTTTTT. Its translation is CASRQSNEKLFF.

The V gene is TRBV4-1, the J gene TRBJ2-1, with 10 bases lining up with TRBD2. Trimming cost V 0 bases and J 5 bases; bases outside gene matches: 4. CDR1 and CDR2 from the germline V gene are MGHRA and YSYEKL. This CDR3 has 16 residues. This CDR3 reads CASSQDGTSADNEQFF. CDR3 DNA sequence: TGCGCCAGCAGCCAAGATGGGACTAGCGCGGACAATGAGCAGTTCTTC.

The chain has TRBV19 and TRBJ1-1, with TRBD1 as a possible D gene (5 bases). The CDR3 length is 12 residues. The germline V gene encodes CDR1 LNHDA and CDR2 SQIVND (reference sequence). V lost 4 bases, J lost 11 bases, and 14 bases lay in between. The CDR3 protein is CASSRDPGSAFF. CDR3 bases: TGTGCCAGTAGTAGGGACCCCGGTTCCGCTTTCTTT. Based on the CDR3 plus reference TRBV19 and TRBJ1-1, the full variable domain is DGGITQSPKYLFRKEGQNVTLSCEQNLNHDAMYWYRQDPGQGLRLIYYSQIVNDFQKGDIAEGYSVSREKKESFPLTVTSAQKNPTAFYLCASSRDPGSAFFGQGTRLTVV.

The chain links TRBV5-4 to TRBJ2-5; 10 positions agree with TRBD2. The CDR3 is 16 amino acids. Germline CDR1 SGHNT, CDR2 YYREEE (reference sequence). The ends lost 5 bases at V and 2 bases at J; junction bases unmatched: 9. CDR3 nucleotides: TGTGCCAGCAGTTCCCCAGCGGGAGGGCGACAAGAGACCCAGTACTTC. Translation gives CASSSPAGGRQETQYF.

This chain joins TRBV15 and TRBJ1-2, with D maybe TRBD1 (5 bases). CDR3 length: 15 amino acids. Germline CDR1 and CDR2: LNHNV and YYDKDF (reference sequence). V dropped 0 bases and J dropped 7 bases, with 15 bases sitting between them. The CDR3 sequence: CATSRDRGAGGGYTF. The DNA for the CDR3 is TGTGCCACCAGCAGAGATCGCGGGGCAGGTGGTGGCTACACCTTC.

Here the CDR3 DNA reads TGCAGCGTTTCCCTGGGGGGTGCGGTTGAAAAACTGTTTTTT. Residues: CSVSLGGAVEKLFF. This chain connects TRBV29-1 to TRBJ1-4; possibly TRBD1 for D (5 bases). The CDR3 runs 14 residues. V lost 5 bases and J lost 7, with 17 bases in between. From germline, CDR1 is SQVTM and CDR2 ANQGSEA.

The chain is built from TRBV29-1 and TRBJ1-1; no clear D. CDR1 SQVTM and CDR2 ANQGSEA come from the germline V gene. The CDR3 sequence is 12 residues long. Trimming took 4 bases from V and 3 from J, leaving 9 bases between them. The CDR3 spells CSVVSGDTEAFF. CDR3 DNA sequence: TGCAGCGTTGTCTCCGGGGACACTGAAGCTTTCTTT.

The chain recombines TRBV7-2 with TRBJ2-3; TRBD1 aligns across 9 bases. Germline V gene data show CDR1 as SGHTA and CDR2 as FQGNSA. CDR3 size: 16 residues. Trimming cost V 5 bases and J 5 bases; bases outside gene matches: 11. DNA of the CDR3: TGTGCCAGCAGCCCCCCCACAGGACAGGGGAGAGATACGCAGTATTTT. It is translated as CASSPPTGQGRDTQYF.

The chain is built from TRBV27 and TRBJ2-1, with D tentatively TRBD1 (5 bases). With 1 base removed from V and 5 bases from J, the gap between germline ends came to 9 bases. The CDR3 runs 14 residues. Germline V gives CDR1 MNHEY, CDR2 SMNVEV (reference sequence). CDR3 protein: CASSLYRSDNEQFF. In DNA form, the CDR3 reads TGTGCCAGCAGTTTATACAGGTCCGACAATGAGCAGTTCTTC.

The chain recombines TRBV5-6 with TRBJ2-2; D remains ambiguous. Trimming took off 4 bases at V and 7 bases at J, with 14 bases between the two ends. The CDR3 consists of 14 residues. In germline, CDR1 is SGHDT, CDR2 YYEEEE. Written as DNA, the CDR3 is TGTGCCAGCAGCGTACAAGGTTCCATCGGGGAGCTGTTTTTT. It encodes CASSVQGSIGELFF.

The chain joins TRBV10-2 to TRBJ2-1, with D hard to call. Germline CDR1 reads WSHSY; CDR2 reads SAAADI. The V end was cut by 6 bases, the J end by 7 bases, with 19 bases between. The CDR3 covers 15 residues. CDR3 in DNA: TGCGCCAGCAGGATCGAAGGGTCGGTCTTTAATGAGCAGTTCTTC. Translation gives CASRIEGSVFNEQFF.

The table lists this clone with a few counts. The chain employs TRBV29-1 and TRBJ1-1, with D unclear. V was shortened by 4 bases and J by 1 base, with 10 bases between the two germline ends. This CDR3 is 13 amino acids long. CDR1 and CDR2 from the germline V gene are SQVTM and ANQGSEA. CDR3 sequence (DNA): TGCAGCGTTGTAGGTTGGCAGAACACTGAAGCTTTCTTT. This encodes CSVVGWQNTEAFF. Based on the CDR3 plus reference TRBV29-1 and TRBJ1-1, the full variable domain is SAVISQKPSRDICQRGTSLTIQCQVDSQVTMMFWYRQQPGQSLTLIATANQGSEATYESGFVIDKFPISRPNLTFSTLTVSNMSPEDSSIYLCSVVGWQNTEAFFGQGTRLTVV.

Here the CDR3 reads CASKDGPGGGELFF. In nucleotides, the CDR3 is TGTGCCAGCAAGGACGGACCTGGGGGCGGGGAGCTGTTTTTT. This chain joins TRBV9 and TRBJ2-2; D assignment may be TRBD1 or TRBD2 (5 bases each). Trimming pared 6 bases from V and 7 bases from J, leaving 16 bases between. CDR3 length equals 14 residues. In germline, CDR1 is SGDLS, CDR2 YYNGEE.

The chain links TRBV7-8 to TRBJ2-2; 7 bases are shared with TRBD2. Germline CDR1 and CDR2: SGHVS and FQNEAQ. After removal of 6 bases from V and 4 bases from J, the junction contained 8 bases not matched to a gene. The CDR3 spans 15 residues. The CDR3: CASSGGGSGTGELFF. The CDR3 nucleotides are TGTGCCAGCAGTGGTGGCGGGAGCGGCACCGGGGAGCTGTTTTTT.

The V call is TRBV29-1, the J call TRBJ1-5; the match to TRBD1 covers 7 bases. CDR1 is SQVTM and CDR2 is ANQGSEA in the germline V gene. This CDR3 region has 12 residues. J lost 4 bases, V lost 6 bases, and 3 bases had no gene match. CDR3 protein: CSVGTANQPQHF. The CDR3, as DNA: TGCAGCGTAGGGACAGCTAATCAGCCCCAGCATTTT.

The chain recombines TRBV11-2 with TRBJ2-7; D tentatively fits TRBD1 or TRBD2 (5 bases each). Trimming left V 2 bases short and J 4 bases short, with 6 bases between. Germline CDR1 is SGHAT and CDR2 is FQNNGV. The length of the CDR3 is 12 residues. CDR3: CASSLWGYEQYF. The CDR3 DNA follows: TGTGCCAGCAGCTTATGGGGGTACGAGCAGTACTTC.

For the CDR3, the DNA is TGTGCCAGCAGTTTATTGACAGGGGGCCGAGAGTACTTC. This gives the protein CASSLLTGGREYF. The genes are TRBV28 and TRBJ2-7, with TRBD1 matching 10 bases. The CDR3 has 13 residues. The V gene end was trimmed by 1 base and the J gene end by 11 bases; junction bases not matched to a gene: 5. The germline CDR1 and CDR2 sequences are MDHEN and SYDVKM.

The genes are TRBV10-3 and TRBJ2-2; TRBD1 aligns across 10 bases. The CDR3 is made up of 16 amino acids. From germline, CDR1 is ENHRY and CDR2 SYGVKD. V shed 2 bases and J 6 bases; nucleotides not matched to a gene: 6. The CDR3 sequence is CAISEDRQGAAGELFF. Written as DNA, the CDR3 is TGTGCCATCAGTGAGGATAGACAGGGGGCCGCCGGGGAGCTGTTTTTT.

The chain is built from TRBV9 and TRBJ2-1, with TRBD2 matching 8 bases. Germline V gene data show CDR1 as SGDLS and CDR2 as YYNGEE. The junction had 9 bases not matched to a gene; V was cut back by 3 bases and J by 7 bases. The CDR3 has 15 amino acids. DNA of the CDR3: TGTGCCAGCAGCGGCGCAGCGGGAGAGGTGAATGAGCAGTTCTTC. Its protein is CASSGAAGEVNEQFF.

The chain combines TRBV6-5 with TRBJ2-2; maybe TRBD2 (6 bases). Germline V gives CDR1 MNHEY, CDR2 SVGAGI. V was trimmed by 8 bases and J by 5 bases, leaving 9 bases between them. CDR3 length: 12 amino acids. CDR3 region: CASLRETGELFF. In DNA, the CDR3 is TGTGCCAGCCTCCGGGAGACCGGGGAGCTGTTTTTT.

The rearrangement uses TRBV10-1 and TRBJ2-1, with a weak D call TRBD1 (8 bases). Trimming left V 2 bases short and J 8 bases short, with 19 bases between. In germline, CDR1 is WNHNN, CDR2 SYGVQD (reference sequence). The CDR3 spans 16 residues. The CDR3 DNA reads as TGCGCCAGCAGTGAGAGTATAGGACAGGGAGGGCATGAGCAGTTCTTC. It yields the protein CASSESIGQGGHEQFF.

The rearrangement joins TRBV2 to TRBJ2-7; a weak D match, TRBD1 (5 bases). The CDR3 is 11 amino acids. Trimming cost V 3 bases and J 5 bases, with 5 bases left between them. Germline assignment: CDR1 SNHLY and CDR2 FYNNEI. For the CDR3, the DNA is TGTGCCAGCAGTGACAGGGACGAGCAGTACTTC. This sequence encodes CASSDRDEQYF.

V and J are TRBV6-5 and TRBJ1-5; weak D call: TRBD1 (5 bases). Looked up from germline, CDR1 is MNHEY and CDR2 is SVGAGI. V was pared by 2 bases and J by 6 bases, with 14 bases between. CDR3 length equals 15 residues. This CDR3 reads CASSYGARVGQPQHF. For the CDR3, the DNA is TGTGCCAGCAGTTACGGGGCCAGAGTAGGTCAGCCCCAGCATTTT.

CDR3 region: CASSLEPAGGSDEQFF. In DNA, the CDR3 is TGCGCCAGCAGCTTGGAACCGGCGGGAGGGTCGGATGAGCAGTTCTTC. The gene calls are TRBV5-1 and TRBJ2-1; TRBD2 agrees at 9 bases. CDR3 length: 16 residues. Germline lookup yields CDR1 SGHRS and CDR2 YFSETQ. V was pared by 0 bases and J by 8 bases, with 9 bases of the junction left unmatched.

The rearrangement joins TRBV5-4 to TRBJ2-5, with D perhaps TRBD1 (7 bases). Germline V CDR1 and CDR2: SGHNT, YYREEE (reference sequence). This CDR3 contains 18 residues. With 1 base removed from V and 4 bases from J, the gap between germline ends came to 23 bases. CDR3 residues: CASSLLGGGGGFAETQYF. The CDR3 coding sequence is TGTGCCAGCAGCTTGTTGGGTGGAGGGGGCGGTTTCGCAGAGACCCAGTACTTC.

The rearrangement uses TRBV30 and TRBJ2-2; D is ambiguous. V lost 4 bases and J 6 bases, leaving 9 bases between the germline ends. The CDR3 runs 12 residues. CDR1 and CDR2 from the germline V gene are GTSNPN and SVGIG (reference sequence). The CDR3 loop reads CAWKFRAGELFF. The DNA for the CDR3 is TGTGCCTGGAAGTTTAGGGCCGGGGAGCTGTTTTTT.

The chain employs TRBV5-6 and TRBJ2-6, with unresolved D. This CDR3 region has 15 residues. V lost 5 bases to trimming and J lost 2 bases, with 11 bases between them. Germline V gene sequence: CDR1 SGHDT, CDR2 YYEEEE. The CDR3 region has the DNA TGTGCCAGCAGTCCCAACCGGGCTGGGGCCAACGTCCTGACTTTC. Encoded protein: CASSPNRAGANVLTF.

The chain employs TRBV6-1 and TRBJ2-7, with TRBD2 matching 11 bases. The ends lost 5 bases at V and 4 bases at J; junction bases unmatched: 4. Per germline, CDR1 MNHNS and CDR2 SASEGT. There are 14 residues in the CDR3. CDR3 bases: TGTGCCAGCAGTCCCCGACTAGCGGGATACGAGCAGTACTTC. Its protein product is CASSPRLAGYEQYF.

V and J are TRBV6-6 and TRBJ1-5, with 7 bases fitting TRBD1. CDR1 is MNHNY and CDR2 is SVGAGI in the germline V gene (reference sequence). V shed 8 bases and J 4 bases; nucleotides not matched to a gene: 14. This CDR3 has 16 amino acids. The CDR3, as DNA: TGTGCCAGCCTTGAGGGGGCGATCGCAACAAATCAGCCCCAGCATTTT. Encoded protein: CASLEGAIATNQPQHF.